The T cell receptor (beta chain) described here comes from a study of CD8+CD57+ T cells in acquired aplastic anemia. In regard to this clonotype: The junction and the germline gene differ at one end; a read error may be behind it.

The patients chosen for sequencing had shown expansion of CD8+CD57+ cells (detected by flow cytometry). This CDR3 has 13 residues. Germline loops: CDR1 KGHDR, CDR2 SFDVKD. TCR beta VDJ and CDR3 profiles were obtained from a genomic DNA template. A single record per CDR3 protein comes from TCRdb applying MiXCR to the reads. This sample has approximately 160,000 distinct CDR3 sequences, with around 47% found just once. This TCR was recovered from a human donor with aplastic anemia. Sequenced: sorted CD4+, CD8+, or CD8+CD57+ T cells (not recorded which) from PBMCs. The gene calls are TRBV24-1 and TRBJ2-7; D not resolved. CDR3 loop: CATSDSDDYEQYF. DNA of the CDR3: TGTGCCACCAGCGATTCCGACGACTACGAGCAGTACTTC.